Here is one T cell receptor beta chain with its context. What antigen it recognizes has not been identified. Base quality data are lacking; no much larger clone is found one base away. CDR1 SNHLY and CDR2 FYNNEI are derived from the germline V gene. Germline trimming amounts to 6 bases on V and 8 bases on J, with 0 as the count of junction bases outside the gene matches. Spanning cysteine to phenylalanine, the CDR3 consists of 12 amino acids. Of all the DNA, just the CDR3 is kept, 36 bases in frame from base 1. The record originates from a study of blood T cell repertoires in COVID-19 (dated by TCRdb to the early 2020s). Regarding the research as a whole: Collaborator samples came from the United States, Italy and Spain and covered acute and convalescent phases of COVID-19. The prospective study material was composed of cDNA or gDNA derived from T cells, B-cell-depleted T cells, or PBMCs. Subjects who had been exposed to COVID-19, were actively infected with it, or had recovered from it provided the deeply sampled blood TCRbeta repertoires that made up the dataset. A freely available public database, intended as a resource for researchers studying the immune response to SARS-CoV-2, is where the repertoires were released. Samples were obtained from the ongoing ImmuneRACE study (first 160 participants) and from about 1,300 subjects provided by 6 global collaborators. The sample metadata nearly always contained a de-identified subject ID, COVID-19 status, age in years and sex. Where HLA class I and class II types were available, the types were taken from metadata supplied by the sample provider, not from assay-based typing.

In Seattle, one collaborating source enrolled patients while the infection was active and tracked those patients longitudinally over the course of disease. Collaborating institutions collected whole blood in K2EDTA tubes following their own protocols. For TCRbeta analysis, collaborators shipped samples in one of three forms: frozen whole blood, isolated PBMCs, or DNA extracted from either of those sample types. The immunoSEQ Assay, a bias-controlled multiplex PCR, was used to amplify TCRbeta CDR3 regions from genomic DNA. In the source study's methods: Within the assay, amplification of reference gene primers was used to estimate how many nucleated cells each sample contained. To quantify the absolute abundance of each unique TCRbeta CDR3 rearrangement, sequence reads were collapsed and filtered. For each sample, productive Simpson clonality was calculated by taking the square root of Simpson's diversity index across productive rearrangements. In its TCRdb copy, this immuneACCESS table keeps in-frame sequences only and misses some clones. Where compared with another copy, unresolved V genes explain less than half of these, and the others have no known cause. D and trimming come from the DNA, and the V and J calls and clone size come from that table. This sample gives 150,000 to 180,000 clones in total; 70% to 90% of them show up just once. 7.5% to 8.5% of the sample goes to the ten largest clones.

Study-wide conclusions, independent of this receptor: The quantity of clinical and demographic metadata differed by source and by participant and was supplied without curation.

The rearranged chain carries TRBV2 and TRBJ2-2; 10 of the junction bases match TRBD2. Input material: peripheral blood. The TCR was taken from a woman in her sixties or seventies with COVID-19, enrolled during active disease. The CDR3 reads as follows: CASRLAGGELFF. The DNA is TGTGCCAGCAGACTAGCGGGAGGGGAGCTGTTTTTT.